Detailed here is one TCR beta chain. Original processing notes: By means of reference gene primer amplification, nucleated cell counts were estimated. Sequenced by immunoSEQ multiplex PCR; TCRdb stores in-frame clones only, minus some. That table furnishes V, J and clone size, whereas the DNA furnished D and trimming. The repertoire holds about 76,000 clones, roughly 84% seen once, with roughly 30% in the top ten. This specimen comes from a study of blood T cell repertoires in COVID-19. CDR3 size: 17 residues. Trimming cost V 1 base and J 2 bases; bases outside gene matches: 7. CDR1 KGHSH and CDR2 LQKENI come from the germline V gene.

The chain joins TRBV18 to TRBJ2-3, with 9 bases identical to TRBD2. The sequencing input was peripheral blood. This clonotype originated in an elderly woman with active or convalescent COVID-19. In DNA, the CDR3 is TGTGCCAGCTCACCACGGGGACTAGCCTACAACACAGATACGCAGTATTTT. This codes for CASSPRGLAYNTDTQYF.